The clone carrying this T cell receptor beta chain appeared a few times. As yet, its antigen is unknown. TCRdb called the 5' RACE reads again in MiXCR, with one record for every CDR3 protein. The sample lists a few hundred thousand distinct CDR3 sequences, roughly 15% occurring once. The length of the CDR3 is 15 residues. Trimming cost V 4 bases and J 6 bases, with 16 bases left between them. The record originates from a study of T-cell memory formation after mild COVID-19. About the study: TCR clusters were mostly confined to one donor each. Study-wide results and caveats: Specificity for SARS-CoV-2 was not confirmed among the second-wave clones peaking on day 37.

Sequenced sample: PBMCs or a T cell subset sorted from them (not recorded which). The chain combines TRBV12-3 or TRBV12-4 with TRBJ2-1, with D perhaps matching TRBD2 (6 bases). The receptor was isolated from a young man who had mild COVID-19 (a few samples of this study predate the infection). Cell type and time point are not known. The DNA of the CDR3 is TGTGCCAGCAGTTCCCGGAGGGTTTTCGGCAATGAGCAGTTCTTC. The encoded protein is CASSSRRVFGNEQFF.